This TCR beta chain stems from a study of T cell changes during pregnancy in multiple sclerosis. Generated by immunoSEQ multiplex PCR, the TCRdb table keeps only in-frame clones and is missing some. The table lists roughly 80,000 clones, 85% to 95% of them singletons. CDR3 length: 16 amino acids. Germline lookup yields CDR1 SGDLS and CDR2 YYNGEE. The germline V and J ends were trimmed by 0 bases and 4 bases, with 13 bases remaining between them. This receptor was taken from a female donor with multiple sclerosis, enrolled in a pregnancy study. The chain links TRBV9 to TRBJ2-2; tentatively, D is TRBD2 (5 bases). The sample consisted of peripheral blood, taken in the first trimester of pregnancy. CDR3 coding DNA: TGTGCCAGCAGCGTAGTGAGGGAATCGGCCACCGGGGAGCTGTTTTTT. Residues: CASSVVRESATGELFF.